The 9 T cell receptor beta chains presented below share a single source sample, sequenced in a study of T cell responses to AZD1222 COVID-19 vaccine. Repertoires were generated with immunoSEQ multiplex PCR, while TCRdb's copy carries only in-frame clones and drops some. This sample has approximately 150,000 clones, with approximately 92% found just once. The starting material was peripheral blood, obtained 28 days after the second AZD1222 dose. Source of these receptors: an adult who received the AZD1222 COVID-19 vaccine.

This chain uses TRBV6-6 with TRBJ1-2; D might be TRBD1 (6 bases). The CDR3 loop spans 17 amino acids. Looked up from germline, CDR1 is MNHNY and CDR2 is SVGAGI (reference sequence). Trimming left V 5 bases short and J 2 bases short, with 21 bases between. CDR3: CASSPGGQIGLNYGYTF. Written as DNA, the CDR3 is TGTGCCAGCAGTCCGGGGGGGCAGATAGGTTTGAACTATGGCTACACCTTC.

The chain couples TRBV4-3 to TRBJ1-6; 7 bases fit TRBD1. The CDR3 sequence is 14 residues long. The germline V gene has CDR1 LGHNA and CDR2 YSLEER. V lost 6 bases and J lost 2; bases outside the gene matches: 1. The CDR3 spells CASSQGAYNSPLHF. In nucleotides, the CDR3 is TGCGCCAGCAGTCAGGGGGCCTATAATTCACCCCTCCACTTT.

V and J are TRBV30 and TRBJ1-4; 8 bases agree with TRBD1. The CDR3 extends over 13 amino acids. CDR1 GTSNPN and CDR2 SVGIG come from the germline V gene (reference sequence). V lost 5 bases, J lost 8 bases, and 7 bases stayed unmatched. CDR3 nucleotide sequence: TGTGCCTGGGCCGGACAGGGAGGGGAAAAACTGTTTTTT. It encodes CAWAGQGGEKLFF.

The CDR3 spells CATSVGETQYF. Written as DNA, the CDR3 is TGTGCCACCAGTGTGGGAGAGACCCAGTACTTC. The gene calls are TRBV24-1 and TRBJ2-5; D uncertain. Trimming removed 5 bases from V and 4 bases from J, with 4 bases in between. The CDR3 spans 11 residues. Germline-derived CDR1 and CDR2 are KGHDR and SFDVKD.

This CDR3 reads CASSLAPGGSGNTIYF. CDR3 in DNA: TGCGCCAGCAGCTTGGCCCCAGGGGGTTCTGGAAACACCATATATTTT. The chain joins TRBV5-1 to TRBJ1-3; 7 bases align to TRBD1. Per germline, CDR1 SGHRS and CDR2 YFSETQ. V lost 0 bases and J lost 1; bases outside the gene matches: 4. The CDR3 spans 16 residues.

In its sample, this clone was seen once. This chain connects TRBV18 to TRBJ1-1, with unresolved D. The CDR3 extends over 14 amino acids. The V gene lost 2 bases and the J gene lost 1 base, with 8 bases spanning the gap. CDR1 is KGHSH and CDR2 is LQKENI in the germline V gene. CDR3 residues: CASSPMRGNTEAFF. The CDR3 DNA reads TGTGCCAGCTCACCAATGCGGGGGAACACTGAAGCTTTCTTT.

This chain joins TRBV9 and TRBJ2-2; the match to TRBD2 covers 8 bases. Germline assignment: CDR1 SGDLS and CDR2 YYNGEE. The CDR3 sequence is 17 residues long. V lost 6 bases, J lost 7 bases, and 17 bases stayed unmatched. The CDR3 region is CASNLIREGGYNGELFF. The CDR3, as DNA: TGTGCCAGCAACCTCATCCGGGAGGGAGGTTACAACGGGGAGCTGTTTTTT. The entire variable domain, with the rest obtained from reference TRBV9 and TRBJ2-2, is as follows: DSGVTQTPKHLITATGQRVTLRCSPRSGDLSVYWYQQSLDQGLQFLIQYYNGEERAKGNILERFSAQQFPDLHSELNLSSLELGDSALYFCASNLIREGGYNGELFFGEGSRLTVL.

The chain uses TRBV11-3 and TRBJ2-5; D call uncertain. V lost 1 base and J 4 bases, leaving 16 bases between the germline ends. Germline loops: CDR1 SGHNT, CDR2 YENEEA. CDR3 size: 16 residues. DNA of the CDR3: TGTGCCAGCAGCTTAGGATTTAGTAGGCAAAGAGAGACCCAGTACTTC. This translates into CASSLGFSRQRETQYF. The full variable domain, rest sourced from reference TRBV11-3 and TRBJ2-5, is EAGVVQSPRYKIIEKKQPVAFWCNPISGHNTLYWYLQNLGQGPELLIRYENEEAVDDSQLPKDRFSAERLKGVDSTLKIQPAELGDSAVYLCASSLGFSRQRETQYFGPGTRLLVL.

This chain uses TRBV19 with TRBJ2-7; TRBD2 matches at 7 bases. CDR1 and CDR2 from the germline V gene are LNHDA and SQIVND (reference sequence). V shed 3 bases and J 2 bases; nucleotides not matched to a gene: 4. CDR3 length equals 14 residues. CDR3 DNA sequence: TGTGCCAGTAGTATTCCGGGGGGAGCCTACGAGCAGTACTTC. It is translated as CASSIPGGAYEQYF.